This T cell receptor (beta chain) was identified during a study of T cell responses to AZD1222 COVID-19 vaccine. The method was immunoSEQ multiplex PCR; TCRdb's version includes in-frame clones alone and lacks a portion of them. This sample yields 150,000 or so clones, of which roughly 91% are seen a single time; about 9.1% belongs to the top ten. Study-wide results and limits: Spike-specific TCR breadth rose after two AZD1222 doses, and depth rose as well. Clonal diversity may have been underestimated in mostly white British donors.

CDR1 and CDR2 (germline): MNHEY, SVGAGI. The CDR3 is 15 residues long. Trimming shortened V by 7 bases and J by 0 bases, and 13 bases separated the two germline ends. A note on this clone: Its antigen is not identified.

Sequenced material: peripheral blood, taken on day 0 of AZD1222 vaccination. The V and J genes are TRBV6-5 and TRBJ1-3; D unclear. The receptor's source is an adult in good health. Here the CDR3 reads CASNIISLSGNTIYF. CDR3 nucleotide sequence: TGTGCCAGCAATATAATCAGCCTCTCTGGAAACACCATATATTTT.